This TCR beta chain was sequenced in a study of CXCR3-negative and CXCR3-positive naive CD8 T cells. Study context: Every library held about 1.5 +/- 0.3 million TRB reads, and the total came to around 140 million. General study points: The level of CXCR3 expression partially decreased after cryopreservation; the majority of assays used fresh PBMCs. For CXCR3-positive naive cells, TRB CDR3s were more hydrophobic than those of CXCR3-negative naive cells. Both naive subsets had comparably high diversity; memory CD8+ cells much lower.

Concerning this clonotype itself: Its target is unknown.

Using triplicate sorts, about 270,000 cells were collected each time from every CD8+ T cell subset. Germline V lookup: CDR1 MDHEN, CDR2 SYDVKM. The length of the CDR3 is 15 residues. UMI-tagged TRB cDNA libraries were built via 5' RACE. TCRdb reprocessed the 5' RACE reads and stores each CDR3 protein as one record, lacking DNA. The sample holds approximately 100,000 distinct CDR3 sequences. The sequencing input was naive CXCR3+ CD8+ T cells from blood. Specified subset: CD45RO-CCR7+CD27+CD95- naive CD8+ T cells expressing CXCR3 (TNR3+). The TCR sequence derives from a human donor in good health. Some clones in this sample may be carry-over from other donors' samples. This sequence joins TRBV28 and TRBJ2-2; TCRdb's D gene call, TRBD1, goes unchecked for lack of DNA. The CDR3 loop is CASSFGYREIAELFF.